This TCR beta chain was captured in a study of CD4 T cell repertoires in COVID-19 (dated by TCRdb to the early 2020s). Study-level background: For cross-reactivity analysis, CFSE-low cells were expanded with IL-2 for roughly ten days, then relabeled and restimulated with spike proteins from other coronaviruses. The study characterized naturally processed CD4+ T cell responses to SARS-CoV-2 spike and nucleoprotein in COVID-19-recovered individuals, using TCR Vbeta sequencing to assess clonal composition. Subset-level TCR Vbeta repertoire analysis of SARS-CoV-2-reactive T cells was performed in three recovered individuals.

The CDR3 measures 18 amino acids from cysteine to phenylalanine. Just CDR3 DNA is preserved here, 54 bases in frame from base 1. Trimming takes 0 bases from V and 6 bases from J, and the germline ends sit 22 bases apart. The germline V gene encodes CDR1 WSHSY and CDR2 SAAADI. Preparation of the library involved the immunoSEQ multiplex PCR assay. Processing in the source paper ran as follows. The Chao-Jaccard similarity index and the number of shared clonotypes were used to measure repertoire overlap between subsets. The table was pulled from immuneACCESS by TCRdb, which kept in-frame rearrangements only. Such tables lose some clones; where checked, under half of the loss comes from unresolved V genes, and the rest has no known cause. V, J and clone size are those of that table, while D and trimming were read from the DNA. A total of about 75,000 clones appear in this sample, about four fifths of them only once. The ten largest clones capture around 0.58% of the sample.

In its sample, this clone was seen once. The antigen it binds to is not known. Base qualities were left out, and no much larger clone turns up one base away. Overall study outcomes, separate from this receptor: Several of the most expanded SARS-CoV-2-reactive clonotypes were shared between two or all three memory subsets, suggesting intraclonal diversification. Between roughly 7 and 27% of SARS-CoV-2 clonotypes were also detected in SARS-CoV and/or HKU1 spike-stimulated secondary cultures, consistent with cross-reactivity.

This specimen's time point label, interpreted: sample from a COVID-19-recovered individual after infection. The donors were patients who had gone through COVID-19 ranging from mild to severe and had recovered. Uncultured memory T cell samples were sequenced directly after ex vivo isolation. CD4+ total memory, central memory, effector memory and circulating T follicular helper cells were isolated from peripheral blood mononuclear cells. The sample consisted of CD4+ T cells from peripheral blood, taken after recovery from COVID-19. Here the chain combines TRBV10-2 and TRBJ2-3; perhaps TRBD1 is the D gene, with 5 bases matching. The TCR comes from a human donor who had COVID-19. This receptor carries the CDR3 CASSESTFGQGTWDTQYF. The nucleotides are TGCGCCAGCAGTGAGTCGACGTTTGGGCAGGGCACCTGGGATACGCAGTATTTT.